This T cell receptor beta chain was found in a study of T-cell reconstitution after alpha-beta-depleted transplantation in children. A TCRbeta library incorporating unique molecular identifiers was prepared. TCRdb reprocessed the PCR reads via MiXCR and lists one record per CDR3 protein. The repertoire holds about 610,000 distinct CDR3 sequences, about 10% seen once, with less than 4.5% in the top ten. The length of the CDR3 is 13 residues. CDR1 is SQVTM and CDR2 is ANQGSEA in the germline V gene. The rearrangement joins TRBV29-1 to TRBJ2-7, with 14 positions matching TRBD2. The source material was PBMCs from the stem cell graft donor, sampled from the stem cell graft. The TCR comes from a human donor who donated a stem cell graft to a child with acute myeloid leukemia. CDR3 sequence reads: CSGTSGSGYEQYF. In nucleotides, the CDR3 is TGCTCCGGGACTAGCGGGAGTGGATACGAGCAGTACTTC.